This T cell receptor beta chain was observed in a study of shared clonotypes between healthy human individuals. Study conclusions and caveats: Sampling was confined to blood; repertoires within tissues likely differ.

Some clones are missing from TCRdb's copy, which holds only in-frame ones; the method was immunoSEQ multiplex PCR. The sample holds some 470,000 clones, about three quarters seen once. Each donor was a Caucasian adult residing in Nashville, Tennessee. The germline gives CDR1 SGHTA, CDR2 FQGNSA. Trimming shortened V by 5 bases and J by 4 bases, and 12 bases separated the two germline ends. CDR3 length: 15 amino acids. This clone was recorded once. Its target is unknown. Sequencing used PBMCs. V gene TRBV7-2 combines with J gene TRBJ2-6, with D tentatively TRBD2 (6 bases). This TCR came from a woman between 40 and 50 years old in good health. Some clones in this sample may be carry-over from other donors' samples. CDR3 sequence: CASSPPAGGANVLTF. CDR3 sequence (DNA): TGTGCCAGCAGCCCGCCAGCGGGCGGGGCCAACGTCCTGACTTTC.